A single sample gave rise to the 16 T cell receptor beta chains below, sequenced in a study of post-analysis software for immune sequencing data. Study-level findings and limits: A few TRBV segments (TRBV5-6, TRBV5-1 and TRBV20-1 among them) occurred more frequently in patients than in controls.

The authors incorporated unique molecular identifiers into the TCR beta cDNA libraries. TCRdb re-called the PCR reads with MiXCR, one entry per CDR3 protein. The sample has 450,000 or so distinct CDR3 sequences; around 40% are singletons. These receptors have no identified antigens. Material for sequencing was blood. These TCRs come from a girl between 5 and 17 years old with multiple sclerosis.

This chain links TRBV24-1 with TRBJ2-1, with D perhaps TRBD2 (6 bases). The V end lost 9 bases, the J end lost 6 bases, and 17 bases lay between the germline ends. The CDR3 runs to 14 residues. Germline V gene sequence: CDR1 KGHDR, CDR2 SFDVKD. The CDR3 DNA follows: TGTGCCACCGGGGGGTTTACTCCCTCCAATGAGCAGTTCTTC. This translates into CATGGFTPSNEQFF.

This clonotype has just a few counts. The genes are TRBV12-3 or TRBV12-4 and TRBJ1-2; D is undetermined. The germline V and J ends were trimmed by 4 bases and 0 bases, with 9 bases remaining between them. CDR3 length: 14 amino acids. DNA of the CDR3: TGTGCCAGCAGTTCGACTTCAGCTAACTATGGCTACACCTTC. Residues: CASSSTSANYGYTF.

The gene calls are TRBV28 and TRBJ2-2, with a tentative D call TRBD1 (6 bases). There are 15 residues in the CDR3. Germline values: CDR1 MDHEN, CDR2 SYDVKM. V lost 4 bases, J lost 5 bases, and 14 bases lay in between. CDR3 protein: CASSYQGSRTGELFF. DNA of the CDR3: TGTGCCAGCAGTTATCAGGGGAGTAGGACCGGGGAGCTGTTTTTT.

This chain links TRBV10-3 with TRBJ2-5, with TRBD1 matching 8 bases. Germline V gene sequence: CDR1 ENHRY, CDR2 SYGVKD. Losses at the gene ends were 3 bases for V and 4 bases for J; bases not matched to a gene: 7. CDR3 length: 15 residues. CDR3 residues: CAISDGTGQRETQYF. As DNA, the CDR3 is TGTGCCATCAGTGACGGGACAGGTCAAAGAGAGACCCAGTACTTC.

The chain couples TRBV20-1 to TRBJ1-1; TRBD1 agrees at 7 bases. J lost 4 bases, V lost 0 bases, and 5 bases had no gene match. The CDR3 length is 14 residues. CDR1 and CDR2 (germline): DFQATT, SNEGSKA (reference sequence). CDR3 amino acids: CSARDGTAGTEAFF. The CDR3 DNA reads TGCAGTGCTAGAGATGGGACAGCGGGCACTGAAGCTTTCTTT.

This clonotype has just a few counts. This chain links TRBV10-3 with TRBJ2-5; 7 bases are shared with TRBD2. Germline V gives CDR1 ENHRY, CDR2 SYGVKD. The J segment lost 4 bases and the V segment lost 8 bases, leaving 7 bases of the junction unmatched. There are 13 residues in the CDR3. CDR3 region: CAIGAGVGETQYF. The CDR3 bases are TGTGCCATCGGGGCGGGAGTGGGAGAGACCCAGTACTTC.

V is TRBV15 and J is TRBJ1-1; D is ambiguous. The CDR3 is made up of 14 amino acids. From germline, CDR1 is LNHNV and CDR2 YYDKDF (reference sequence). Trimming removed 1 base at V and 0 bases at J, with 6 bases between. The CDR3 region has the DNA TGTGCCACCAGCAGAGTCATGCTGAACACTGAAGCTTTCTTT. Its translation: CATSRVMLNTEAFF.

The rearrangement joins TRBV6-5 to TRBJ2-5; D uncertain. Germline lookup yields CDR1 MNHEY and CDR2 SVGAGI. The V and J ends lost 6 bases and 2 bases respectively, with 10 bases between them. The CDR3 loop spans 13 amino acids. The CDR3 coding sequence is TGTGCCAGCAGACAATCACATCAAGAGACCCAGTACTTC. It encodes CASRQSHQETQYF.

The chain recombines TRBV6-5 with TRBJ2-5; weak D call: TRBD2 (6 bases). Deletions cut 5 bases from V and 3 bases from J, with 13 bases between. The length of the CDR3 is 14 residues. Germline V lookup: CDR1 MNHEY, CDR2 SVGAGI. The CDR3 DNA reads TGTGCCAGCAGTGATAGCGGATACGAAGAGACCCAGTACTTC. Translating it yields CASSDSGYEETQYF.

For the CDR3, the DNA is TGTGCCAGCAGCAGAGGACCTGCAGATACGCAGTATTTT. The encoded protein is CASSRGPADTQYF. This rearrangement joins TRBV7-9 to TRBJ2-3; D call uncertain. The CDR3 runs 13 residues. CDR1 is SEHNR and CDR2 is FQNEAQ in the germline V gene (reference sequence). V lost 5 bases and J 4 bases, leaving 10 bases between the germline ends. Using reference TRBV7-9 and TRBJ2-3 for the parts outside the CDR3, the full variable domain is DTGVSQNPRHKITKRGQNVTFRCDPISEHNRLYWYRQTLGQGPEFLTYFQNEAQLEKSRLLSDRFSAERPKGSFSTLEIQRTEQGDSAMYLCASSRGPADTQYFGPGTRLTVL.

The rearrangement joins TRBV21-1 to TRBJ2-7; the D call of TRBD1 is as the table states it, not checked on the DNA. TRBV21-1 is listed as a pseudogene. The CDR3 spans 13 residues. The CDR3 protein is CASSIRVSYEQYF. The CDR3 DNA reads TGTGCCAGCAGCATCCGGGTCTCCTACGAGCAGTACTTC.

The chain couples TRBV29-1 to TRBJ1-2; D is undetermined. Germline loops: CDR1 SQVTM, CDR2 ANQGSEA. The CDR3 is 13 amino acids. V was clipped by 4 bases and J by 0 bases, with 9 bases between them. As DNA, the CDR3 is TGCAGCGTTGGCAGGCGAACTAACTATGGCTACACCTTC. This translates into CSVGRRTNYGYTF. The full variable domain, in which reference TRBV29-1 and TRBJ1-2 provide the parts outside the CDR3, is SAVISQKPSRDICQRGTSLTIQCQVDSQVTMMFWYRQQPGQSLTLIATANQGSEATYESGFVIDKFPISRPNLTFSTLTVSNMSPEDSSIYLCSVGRRTNYGYTFGSGTRLTVV.

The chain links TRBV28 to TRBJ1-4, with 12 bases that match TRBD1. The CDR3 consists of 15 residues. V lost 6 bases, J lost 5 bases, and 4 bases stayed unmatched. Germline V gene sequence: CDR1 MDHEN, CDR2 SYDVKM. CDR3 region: CASSPGTGGNEKLFF. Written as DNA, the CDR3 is TGTGCCAGCAGCCCCGGGACAGGGGGCAATGAAAAACTGTTTTTT.

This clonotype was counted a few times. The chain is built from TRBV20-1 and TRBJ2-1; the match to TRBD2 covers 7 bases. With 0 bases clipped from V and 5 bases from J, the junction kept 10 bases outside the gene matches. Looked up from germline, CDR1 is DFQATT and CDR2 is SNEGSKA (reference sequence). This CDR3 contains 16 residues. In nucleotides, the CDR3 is TGCAGTGCTAGAGATCTGGGGCGGGAGTTAGACAATGAGCAGTTCTTC. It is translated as CSARDLGRELDNEQFF.

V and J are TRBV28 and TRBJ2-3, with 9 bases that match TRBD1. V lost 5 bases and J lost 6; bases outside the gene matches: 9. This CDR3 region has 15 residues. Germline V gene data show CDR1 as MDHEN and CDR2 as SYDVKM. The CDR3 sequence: CASSPPGQGGDTQYF. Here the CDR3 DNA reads TGTGCCAGCAGTCCCCCGGGACAGGGTGGGGATACGCAGTATTTT.

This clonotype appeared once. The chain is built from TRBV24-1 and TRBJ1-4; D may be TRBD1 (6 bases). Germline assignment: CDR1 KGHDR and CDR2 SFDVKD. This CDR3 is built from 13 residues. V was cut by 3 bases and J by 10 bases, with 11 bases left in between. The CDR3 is CATSDAQGRKLFF. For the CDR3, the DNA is TGTGCCACCAGTGATGCCCAGGGGCGAAAACTGTTTTTT.